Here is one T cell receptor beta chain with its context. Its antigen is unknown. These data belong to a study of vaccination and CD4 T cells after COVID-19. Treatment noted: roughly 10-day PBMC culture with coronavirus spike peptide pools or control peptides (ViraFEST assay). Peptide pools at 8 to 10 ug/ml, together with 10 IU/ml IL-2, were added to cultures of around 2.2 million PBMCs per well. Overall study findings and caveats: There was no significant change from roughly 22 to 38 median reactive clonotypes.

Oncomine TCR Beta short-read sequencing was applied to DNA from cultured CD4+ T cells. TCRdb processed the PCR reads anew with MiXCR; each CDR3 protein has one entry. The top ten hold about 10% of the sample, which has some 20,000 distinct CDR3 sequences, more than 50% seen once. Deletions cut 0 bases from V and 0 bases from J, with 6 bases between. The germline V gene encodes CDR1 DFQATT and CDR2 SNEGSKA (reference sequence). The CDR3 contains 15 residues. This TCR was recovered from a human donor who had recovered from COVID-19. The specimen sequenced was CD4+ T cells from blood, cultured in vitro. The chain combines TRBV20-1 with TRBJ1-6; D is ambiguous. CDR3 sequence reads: CSAREGSSYNSPLHF. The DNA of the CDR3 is TGCAGTGCTAGAGAGGGGAGCTCCTATAATTCACCCCTCCACTTT.